The sequence of this T cell receptor beta chain was determined in a study of blood T cell repertoires in COVID-19. Original processing notes: Reference gene primer amplification gave estimated nucleated cell counts. Only in-frame clones appear in the TCRdb table, and some are missing; sequencing was by immunoSEQ multiplex PCR. That table gives V, J and clone size, and the DNA gave D and trimming. Of 200,000 to 250,000 clones listed, about 87% are singletons. Losses at the gene ends were 5 bases for V and 5 bases for J; bases not matched to a gene: 5. CDR1 is SGHVS, CDR2 FQNEAQ, per germline. This CDR3 has 15 amino acids.

This TCR was recovered from a man between 65 and 85 years old with acute or convalescent COVID-19. This chain uses TRBV7-8 with TRBJ2-1; 11 nucleotides align to TRBD1. The material sequenced was peripheral blood. CDR3 in amino acids: CASSVGQGANNEQFF. For the CDR3, the DNA is TGTGCCAGCAGCGTCGGACAGGGGGCGAACAATGAGCAGTTCTTC.